Sequencing of this TCR beta chain was carried out in a study of CD8+ T cells in alopecia areata. Turning to the study itself: Donor skin was harvested from 6-12-month-old C3H/HeJ mice with spontaneous alopecia and grafted onto roughly 6-10-week-old female C3H/HeJ recipients. General study points: Lesional scalp, notably in alopecia totalis/universalis, had clonality above that of normal scalp. Among the cells sequenced in scalp samples are also the resident alphabeta T cells of normal skin.

Pooled cells of cutaneous lymph node origin were sorted on CD4, CD8alpha, NKG2D, NKG2ACE and other markers. Sequencing used cDNA as its template, made by extracting RNA and reverse transcribing it. Sequenced by immunoSEQ multiplex PCR; TCRdb stores in-frame clones only, minus some. Singletons are absent from the sample, which has approximately 19,000 clones. As for this clone: Its target is not known. The gene names given are mouse names. The CDR3 end lies 4 residues beyond the end of the read and is filled in from the germline J gene.

The V segment lost 4 bases and the J segment 1 base; nucleotides outside the gene matches: 4. The CDR3 runs to 15 residues. From germline, CDR1 is FNHDT and CDR2 SITEND (reference sequence). The sequencing input was CD8+ T cells sorted from a lymph node. This chain uses TRBV19 with TRBJ2-1; the match to TRBD2 covers 8 bases. This sequence was found in a C3H/HeJ mouse with alopecia areata. The strain is characterized by the MHC haplotype H2-k. The CDR3 sequence: CASSSGLANYAEQFF. The part of the CDR3 DNA that was read is TGTGCCAGCAGTTCGGGACTGGCGAACTATGCT.